This T cell receptor (beta chain) derives from a study of blood T cell repertoires in COVID-19. Study-level background: From the United States, Italy and Spain came samples of acute and convalescent COVID-19. From T cells, B-cell-depleted T cells, or PBMCs came the material, which was cDNA or gDNA.

The CDR3 spans 18 residues. Deletions cut 5 bases from V and 6 bases from J, with 26 bases between. Germline assignment: CDR1 MNHEY and CDR2 SVGEGT. Original processing notes: Reference gene primers were amplified, and this amplification served to estimate nucleated cell counts. Sequencing was performed with immunoSEQ multiplex PCR; in TCRdb, only in-frame clones are kept and a portion is missing. V and J calls and clone size are as listed in that table; D and trimming were resolved from the DNA. The sample lists 170,000 or so clones; about 86% were seen once. The clonotype comes from a man aged 45-60 years with active or convalescent COVID-19. The chain uses TRBV6-2 or TRBV6-3 and TRBJ2-1, with D possibly being TRBD2 (8 bases). Material: peripheral blood. CDR3 coding DNA: TGTGCCAGCAGTCTACGGGCTAGCGGGCCCCCAGGGGGCAATGAGCAGTTCTTC. It codes for CASSLRASGPPGGNEQFF.